This T cell receptor beta chain was profiled in a study of PD-1 blockade in mismatch repair-deficient tumors (dated by TCRdb to about 2017). Background on the whole study: Between September 2013 and September 2016, the trial enrolled around 86 consecutive patients with about twelve mismatch repair-deficient cancer types, every one of whom had been previously treated and was progressing. Tumor-associated T cell clones were tracked in the peripheral blood of patients responding to PD-1 blockade by deep sequencing of TCR CDR3 regions. Points the paper makes about the study in general: Clones residing in the tumor, which were often undetectable in blood before treatment, expanded quickly after pembrolizumab and then contracted, generally before radiologic responses.

V drops 0 bases and J drops 7 bases, leaving 16 bases in between. The germline V gene yields MNHEY for CDR1 and SVGAGI for CDR2. Reading from cysteine to phenylalanine, the CDR3 counts 16 amino acids. Only the CDR3 portion is preserved as DNA: 48 bases, with reading frame beginning at the first base. Notes on this clone: Its antigen has not been determined. No much larger clone exists at a distance of one base, and base qualities are not known.

Reading the label with the study, this specimen's time point is: peripheral blood 12 weeks after first pembrolizumab dose. Mismatch repair deficiency was established in every enrolled patient by polymerase chain reaction or immunohistochemistry. A few patients who responded to pembrolizumab therapy underwent TCR sequencing. In the phase II trial, pembrolizumab PD-1 blockade was tested prospectively in advanced mismatch repair-deficient cancers, no matter which tissue of origin the cancers came from. Serial peripheral blood T cell samples were collected before and at multiple times after starting PD-1 blockade. Blood sampling times were reported as weeks after the first pembrolizumab dose. The library was made by the immunoSEQ multiplex PCR assay. Here the immuneACCESS table is served through TCRdb, limited to in-frame sequences with V and J called. Missing clones are a known gap in these copies; in checked studies unresolved V genes cover under half, and the rest lacks a known reason. Across this sample there are nearly 25,000 clones, with about 83% seen only once. In total, the top ten clones hold around 20% of the sample.

The sample in question was peripheral blood, obtained 12 weeks after starting pembrolizumab. Recombination joined TRBV6-5 with TRBJ2-1, with the D segment identity uncertain. This receptor was identified in an adult with mismatch repair-deficient cancer. In nucleotides, the sequence is TGTGCCAGCAGTTACTCGGTCGGGCGGAAAGGGAATGAGCAGTTCTTC. Translated, this gives CASSYSVGRKGNEQFF.